What follows are 24 T cell receptor beta chains derived from one specimen sequenced in a study of T cells expressing NK-cell markers. TCRdb re-called the 5' RACE reads and shows each CDR3 protein once, DNA omitted. The specimen's table records 20,000 to 25,000 distinct CDR3 sequences. The sample comprised blood T cells: a sorted CD56 or NKG2C T cell subset, CD4+ or CD8+ T cells, or bulk PBMC T cells (not recorded which). The source is a man aged 18 to 69 in good health.

The V and J genes are TRBV29-1 and TRBJ2-1. Germline values: CDR1 SQVTM, CDR2 ANQGSEA. The CDR3 loop spans 11 amino acids. The CDR3 here is CSVEGLNEQFF.

The V and J genes are TRBV4-3 and TRBJ1-2; TCRdb's D call of TRBD1 is untestable without DNA. The CDR3 length is 15 residues. Germline V lookup: CDR1 LGHNA, CDR2 YSLEER. CDR3 in amino acids: CASSQVGQGNYGYTF.

This chain links TRBV2 with TRBJ1-2; TCRdb outputs TRBD1, but without DNA this stays unchecked. The CDR3 is made up of 14 amino acids. CDR1 and CDR2 (germline): SNHLY, FYNNEI. The CDR3 reads CASRQDRRFYGYTF.

The chain joins TRBV28 to TRBJ2-3; TCRdb outputs TRBD2, but without DNA this stays unchecked. CDR1 is MDHEN, CDR2 SYDVKM, per germline. The CDR3 runs 16 residues. The chain's CDR3 is CASSLWILGPTDTQYF. Full variable domain (outside the CDR3, taken from reference TRBV28 and TRBJ2-3): DVKVTQSSRYLVKRTGEKVFLECVQDMDHENMFWYRQDPGLGLRLIYFSYDVKMKEKGDIPEGYSVSREKKERFSLILESASTNQTSMYLCASSLWILGPTDTQYFGPGTRLTVL.

The chain links TRBV4-2 to TRBJ1-2. Germline V gene lookup returns CDR1 LGHNA and CDR2 YNFKEQ. This CDR3 is built from 15 residues. CDR3 region: CASSQSSRDLYGYTF.

The V gene is TRBV9, the J gene TRBJ2-5. This CDR3 is 13 amino acids long. Per germline, CDR1 SGDLS and CDR2 YYNGEE. The chain's CDR3 is CASSGGVQETQYF.

V gene TRBV10-3 combines with J gene TRBJ2-4; TCRdb designates TRBD1, a call that cannot be tested without DNA. Germline V gene data show CDR1 as ENHRY and CDR2 as SYGVKD. This CDR3 region has 15 residues. The chain's CDR3 is CAISEGGQVKNIQYF.

The rearrangement links TRBV27 to TRBJ1-2; TCRdb selects TRBD1, and the lack of DNA leaves this call unchecked. The CDR3 length is 15 residues. Germline CDR1 is MNHEY and CDR2 is SMNVEV (reference sequence). This chain's CDR3 is CASSPGRTGEYGYTF.

The V call is TRBV28, the J call TRBJ2-2; without DNA, the TCRdb call of TRBD2 cannot be checked. The CDR3 has 17 amino acids. CDR1 and CDR2 (germline): MDHEN, SYDVKM. This CDR3 is CASSLGLAGAALGELFF.

The chain has TRBV20-1 and TRBJ2-3; TCRdb's D call, TRBD1, is unchecked because there is no DNA. The CDR3 totals 15 residues. Per the germline V gene, CDR1 is DFQATT and CDR2 is SNEGSKA (reference sequence). The CDR3 loop reads CSARDDRAATDTQYF.

The chain uses TRBV7-9 and TRBJ2-3. The CDR3 length is 13 residues. Germline assignment: CDR1 SEHNR and CDR2 FQNEAQ (reference sequence). This CDR3 is CASARVPSDTQYF.

CDR3 in amino acids: CASSPQGTDTQYF. The rearrangement uses TRBV7-2 and TRBJ2-3; TCRdb selects TRBD1, and the lack of DNA leaves this call unchecked. The CDR3 contains 13 residues. From germline, CDR1 is SGHTA and CDR2 FQGNSA.

The chain is built from TRBV12-3 or TRBV12-4 and TRBJ1-5; the TCRdb D gene call, TRBD1, has no DNA to confirm it. CDR3 length: 13 amino acids. CDR3: CASSFSGGQPQHF.

The V and J genes are TRBV7-9 and TRBJ2-1; absent DNA, TCRdb's TRBD2 call cannot be checked. CDR3 length: 16 residues. Germline values: CDR1 SEHNR, CDR2 FQNEAQ (reference sequence). CDR3 amino acids: CASSTYGGGDYNEQFF.

The J gene is TRBJ2-1, the V gene TRBV27. Germline V gene data show CDR1 as MNHEY and CDR2 as SMNVEV (reference sequence). This CDR3 region has 13 residues. CDR3 loop: CASSLWVGNEQFF.

The chain couples TRBV20-1 to TRBJ2-5; the D call of TRBD2 rests on TCRdb alone, since no DNA is present to check it. The length of the CDR3 is 15 residues. The V gene's germline CDR1 is DFQATT and CDR2 SNEGSKA (reference sequence). CDR3 protein: CSAKGGSGRLETQYF.

V and J are TRBV4-1 and TRBJ1-3. This CDR3 has 15 amino acids. In germline, CDR1 is MGHRA, CDR2 YSYEKL. This chain's CDR3 is CASSQGVSSGNTIYF.

The rearrangement uses TRBV12-5 and TRBJ2-2; the TRBD1 assignment by TCRdb is unverifiable without DNA. CDR3 size: 16 residues. Germline values: CDR1 LGHNT, CDR2 FRNRAP. The CDR3 sequence: CASGLDPGQGSGELFF.

The V gene is TRBV29-1, the J gene TRBJ2-2; the TRBD1 assignment by TCRdb is unverifiable without DNA. CDR3 size: 14 residues. CDR1 and CDR2 (germline): SQVTM, ANQGSEA. The CDR3 reads CSATRQVLGGELFF.

V and J are TRBV7-8 and TRBJ1-1. This CDR3 has 15 residues. CDR1 and CDR2 (germline): SGHVS, FQNEAQ. CDR3 residues: CASSLVGLGNTEAFF.

The J gene is TRBJ1-1, the V gene TRBV3-1; with no DNA, the TCRdb D assignment of TRBD1 cannot be verified. CDR1 is LGHDT, CDR2 YNNKEL, per germline (reference sequence). The length of the CDR3 is 13 residues. CDR3 protein: CASTATVNTEAFF.

The chain is built from TRBV11-2 and TRBJ2-2; TCRdb's assignment of TRBD1 cannot be checked, as there is no DNA. The CDR3 is 16 amino acids. Per germline, CDR1 SGHAT and CDR2 FQNNGV. This CDR3 reads CASSLDTGIPGGELFF.

The V gene is TRBV4-2, the J gene TRBJ1-2; the TCRdb call, TRBD1, lacks DNA for checking. This CDR3 comprises 15 residues. In germline, CDR1 is LGHNA, CDR2 YNFKEQ. The chain's CDR3 is CASSQDHRGGYGYTF.

CDR3: CASSQDGGTGNEKLFF. The J gene is TRBJ1-4, the V gene TRBV4-2; TCRdb returns TRBD1, unconfirmable since there is no DNA. The germline V gene encodes CDR1 LGHNA and CDR2 YNFKEQ. CDR3 length: 16 amino acids.